This TCR beta chain was profiled in a study of cytomegalovirus exposure and HLA in healthy donors (dated by TCRdb to about 2017). Context from the whole study: In an earlier analysis of 587 of the donors, 276 Gb of sequence data and 95 million to 130 million unique TCR beta sequences from 180 million or so T cells were reported. Roughly 320 gigabases of sequencing data and around 85 million unique TCR sequences made up an early release that covered over 550 HLA-typed donors. Of the roughly 400 genotyped donors, approximately 80% fell in the genetic ancestry cluster associated with self-reported Caucasian donors. The aim of the study was to test whether cataloging public T cell receptors could identify signatures of past pathogen exposure. Using immunosequencing, the study profiled T cell repertoires from fewer than 850 subjects and related those repertoires to cytomegalovirus serostatus. A separate validation cohort of about 110 different subjects was used in addition to the roughly 670-subject first cohort. To predict cytomegalovirus infection status, the study brought together high-throughput TCR immunosequencing, statistical association of individual TCRs with disease status, and machine learning. In a later analysis, previously published TCR beta repertoires from 500 to 750 donors were re-analyzed and high-resolution HLA genotyping was added so that TCR occurrence patterns could be studied. Rather than drawing on any new phenotypic data, the later analysis identified candidate immune exposures from TCR beta sequences and the way those sequences occurred across donors. To decide whether each TCR beta V gene segment behaved as functional or pseudogenic, an earlier analysis of some 570 of the donors relied on high-throughput TCR beta sequencing. Donor age, sex, ethnicity and CMV serostatus were collected together with the repertoire data. In a later genetic analysis, genome-wide SNP genotypes for about 55% of the roughly 700 donors were used, and that subset was treated as a discovery cohort. Every repertoire in the discovery cohort had been generated on one and the same sequencing platform. Both class I and class II loci were covered by HLA typing, at four-digit resolution. The number of typed donors differed by locus: 629-630 for A, B, C, DRB1 and DQB1; some 540 for DQA1; 606 for DPA1; and some 470 for DPB1. Roughly five DR-DQ haplotypes were handled as single units for association and clustering, since linkage in the cohort was strong. Among about 390 genotyped donors of the cohort, an average of about 240,000 unique TCR beta nucleotide sequences were sequenced per donor, around 20% of them non-productive. The investigation overall reported the following: A cluster of highly shared sequence variants was judged likely to represent a technical artifact of the sequencing pipeline. When HLA alleles, especially DR and DQ, strongly co-occurred, attributing TCR associations to individual alleles was difficult. Three of the identified cytomegalovirus-associated TCR beta chains were confirmed in vitro to be specific for cytomegalovirus antigens. This cohort had only TCR beta chains sequenced, and the lack of alpha or paired-chain data limited which features could be detected. In an earlier analysis of some 550 of the donors, most TCR beta V segments were observed in productive rearrangements about 87% or about 30% of the time, broadly matching IMGT annotations. The study gave a list of some 150 TCR beta chains associated with cytomegalovirus. According to a later genetic analysis, donors in an Asian-associated ancestry cluster had fewer N-insertions in productive TCRs than the roughly 700-donor mean. Some IMGT-functional V segments, including TRBV6-2 and TRBV6-3, could not be told apart with the 87-base-pair reads, so those segments were excluded. The authors suggested that the approach could potentially be extended to other disease states and immunological phenotypes. The classifier was reported to diagnose cytomegalovirus status with high specificity and sensitivity in both the original cohort and the validation cohort. A later analysis found that HLA-associated TCR beta chains were more clonally expanded and had lower generation probabilities than equally common non-associated chains. According to a later analysis, TCR association rates differed among HLA loci, with DRB1 alleles showing the most associated TCRs and HLA-C alleles showing the fewest. In a later analysis, several top co-occurrence clusters were reported to appear linked to parvovirus B19, influenza, CMV and Epstein-Barr virus. About 17 rarely observed V segments, including chromosome 9 orphons, were excluded from the earlier analysis of about 500 of the donors because counts were too low. In a later analysis, most CMV-associated TCR beta chains were found to appear HLA-restricted, with HLA associations seemingly driven largely by CMV exposure. Because some donors lacked HLA typing at each locus, the association tests relied only on the typed subset. Correlated functional status among segregating V segments might be attributable to linkage disequilibrium, but an unknown experimental factor could not be ruled out. A further reported finding was that TCR beta sequences accurately predicted the HLA-A and HLA-B alleles for most subjects in the first cohort. Roughly uniform sequencing depth across donors was assumed in presence/absence analyses, although this assumption may not hold. In a later genetic analysis, a missense DCLRE1C variant was associated with V-gene and J-gene trimming of TCR beta chains, and the association was replicated in an independent cohort. Across donors, most TCR sequences were observed very rarely, whereas some public TCRs were present in many individuals. Immune exposure information for the cohort was limited to CMV serostatus. A later analysis associated roughly 17,000 TCR beta sequences with specific HLA alleles at a false discovery rate of 0.05.

This clone was seen once. The target of this receptor is not known. It has no much larger one-base neighbor in the sample; base qualities were not kept. The cohort was made up of several hundred healthy bone marrow donors. All cohort members were sampled while nominally healthy, although unrecorded immune exposures were likely present. The donor was CMV seronegative and belonged to the group of approximately 320 seronegative cohort members. A peripheral blood sample was collected from each donor, and TCR beta sequencing was performed on peripheral blood mononuclear cells. Genomic DNA was extracted from the blood cell samples with the Qiagen DNeasy Blood Extraction Kit. The CDR3 runs 12 residues from the cysteine to the phenylalanine. The read is trimmed to its CDR3 DNA, 36 bases read in frame from base 1. From V the trimming removes 4 bases and from J it removes 7 bases, while the gene matches leave 4 bases of the junction unaccounted for. The germline V gene sets CDR1 to SGHDT and CDR2 to YYEEEE.

The library was generated by the immunoSEQ multiplex PCR assay. For the multiplex PCR, a mixture combining 60 forward primers for TCR Vbeta segments and 13 reverse primers for TCR Jbeta segments was used. A multiplex PCR assay on genomic DNA amplified the CDR3 region of rearranged TCR beta genes. The Illumina HiSeq System was used to sequence the amplified TCR beta libraries as 87-base-pair reads. Regarding the original processing steps: Across the 500 to 850 repertoires, a later analysis counted around 80 million unique TCR beta chains, 8.5 million to 12 million of which were shared by at least two donors. To remove PCR and sequencing errors, raw reads were error-corrected and collapsed into unique sequences using a nearest-neighbor algorithm that merged closely related sequences. CDR3 sequences were aligned to IMGT reference sequences to assign V, D and J gene segments. For a sequence to be retained, at least a six-nucleotide match to both a V gene segment and a J gene segment was required. Rearrangements were classified as productive when the CDR3 lacked stop codons and remained in frame with V and J, and all other rearrangements were classified as non-productive. Following IMGT convention, CDR3 was defined as the stretch from the second conserved V-encoded cysteine to the conserved J-encoded phenylalanine. The earlier analysis of approximately 500 of the donors excluded sequences that lacked an unambiguous match to a single V gene segment. In an earlier analysis of 450 to 700 of the donors, V segments were called functional above 56.7% productive rearrangements and were called segregating when the between-donor standard deviation exceeded 5%. A statistical classification framework was built to diagnose cytomegalovirus status from the catalog of TCR beta chain sequences. A later analysis assigned V and J genes by comparing TCR nucleotide sequences with IMGT/GENE-DB human TR gene sequences. Using the TCRdist pipeline, a later analysis assigned CDR3 sequences along with most-parsimonious VDJ recombination scenarios. In a later analysis, every TCR beta chain was defined by the combination of its CDR3 amino acid sequence and its V-gene family, and reads without a unique V-gene family were dropped. To address suspected cross-contamination and a sequencing artifact, a later analysis removed a few hundred highly shared, low-generation-probability nucleotide sequences. For each public chain, a later analysis derived a clonal expansion index from normalized ranks of inferred template counts within each repertoire. A later analysis computed generation probabilities with a VDJ recombination model fitted to out-of-frame rearrangements, and checked the results against IGoR. Hypergeometric tests were used in a later analysis to score TCR-TCR, TCR-HLA and TCR-CMV co-occurrence, with a repertoire-size bias correction applied to the TCR pairs. To estimate false discovery rates, a later analysis permuted the HLA or CMV assignments 20 times. In a later analysis, co-occurring TCRs were grouped using DBSCAN, and TCRdist sequence similarity was added for clustering within HLA-allele-positive subsets. Repertoires with fewer than 30,000 or more than 120,000 public chains, plus five repertoires with anomalous nucleotide sharing, were excluded from co-occurrence clustering. TCRdb's version of the immuneACCESS table is confined to in-frame rearrangements and falls short of the full clone set. An unresolved V gene accounts for under half of the shortfall where checked; the remainder is of unknown origin. V and J calls and clone size are as listed in that table; D and trimming were resolved from the DNA. The sample table contains about 91,000 clones; only one count was recorded for over 80% of them. The top ten hold 2.3% of the sample.

Source material: PBMCs. This chain is built from TRBV5-6 and TRBJ1-2, with 7 middle bases fitting TRBD1. The clonotype was recovered from a man between 18 and 29 years old in good health and CMV-seronegative. The DNA reads TGTGCCAGCAGCCCCACAGGGGTTGGCTACACCTTC. Translated, this gives CASSPTGVGYTF.